Each of the 18 T cell receptor beta chains below was sequenced from the same sample in a study of T cell repertoires in cytomegalovirus infection. No antigens are known for them. TCRdb recomputed calls from the reads with MiXCR, one row per CDR3 protein. Of tens of thousands of distinct CDR3 sequences listed, 20% were seen once; the top ten hold around 70%. Sequencing was performed on CD8+ T cells from cultured PBMCs, taken from culture after CMV antigen stimulation. These receptors all come from a human donor in good health (CMV status not recorded). Some clones in this sample may be carry-over from other donors' samples.

Many counts were recorded for this clonotype. The V and J genes are TRBV12-3 or TRBV12-4 and TRBJ1-1; D possibly corresponds to TRBD1 (5 bases). V gave up 4 bases and J gave up 6 bases, with 12 bases separating them. This CDR3 has 13 amino acids. CDR3 DNA: TGTGCCAGCAGTTCGGGGACCGCAGCTGAAGCTTTCTTT. It is translated as CASSSGTAAEAFF.

The V call is TRBV25-1, the J call TRBJ1-2, with TRBD1 as a possible D gene (5 bases). The germline V and J ends were trimmed by 5 bases and 8 bases, with 9 bases remaining between them. CDR3 length equals 11 residues. CDR1 MGHDK and CDR2 SYGVNS come from the germline V gene. CDR3 residues: CASSWGSGYTF. CDR3 nucleotide sequence: TGTGCCAGCAGTTGGGGGTCCGGCTACACCTTC.

This clonotype turned up a few times. The J gene is TRBJ2-5, the V gene TRBV7-8; TRBD1 matches at 10 bases. The CDR3 is made up of 17 amino acids. The V gene end was trimmed by 1 base and the J gene end by 6 bases; junction bases not matched to a gene: 11. Per the germline V gene, CDR1 is SGHVS and CDR2 is FQNEAQ. This CDR3 is CASSLDSMGQGWKTQYF. For the CDR3, the DNA is TGTGCCAGCAGCTTAGATTCGATGGGACAGGGGTGGAAGACCCAGTACTTC.

This clonotype was picked up many times. The chain uses TRBV24-1 and TRBJ1-4; TRBD1 agrees at 10 bases. The germline V gene has CDR1 KGHDR and CDR2 SFDVKD. After removal of 3 bases from V and 6 bases from J, the junction contained 3 bases not matched to a gene. The CDR3 sequence is 15 residues long. CDR3 protein: CATSDGDRGHEKLFF. The CDR3 DNA is TGTGCCACCAGTGATGGAGACAGGGGGCATGAAAAACTGTTTTTT.

The chain is built from TRBV7-2 and TRBJ2-7; D gene ambiguous. The CDR3 has 13 amino acids. Germline V lookup: CDR1 SGHTA, CDR2 FQGNSA. V lost 5 bases and J lost 2, with 10 bases in between. Written as DNA, the CDR3 is TGTGCCAGCAGCGCTCAACTCACCTACGAGCAGTACTTC. Its protein product is CASSAQLTYEQYF.

The chain employs TRBV7-2 and TRBJ1-2; D uncertain. The ends were cut back, 7 bases at V and 4 bases at J, with 19 bases in the middle. The CDR3 runs 15 residues. Germline values: CDR1 SGHTA, CDR2 FQGNSA. CDR3 protein: CASTPGNPLVYGYTF. For the CDR3, the DNA is TGTGCCAGCACCCCGGGAAACCCGTTGGTCTATGGCTACACCTTC.

This clonotype was counted only a few times. The V call is TRBV7-6, the J call TRBJ2-2; weak D call: TRBD1 (5 bases). CDR3 length: 16 residues. Trimming pared 0 bases from V and 5 bases from J, leaving 13 bases between. Germline V gene sequence: CDR1 SGHVS, CDR2 FNYEAQ. The CDR3 reads CASSLAMGQWTGELFF. The CDR3 DNA follows: TGTGCCAGCAGCTTAGCGATGGGGCAGTGGACCGGGGAGCTGTTTTTT.

J is TRBJ2-2 and V is TRBV24-1; TRBD1 is a possible D gene (5 bases). V lost 7 bases and J 4 bases, leaving 12 bases between the germline ends. The CDR3 is 14 residues long. Germline V gives CDR1 KGHDR, CDR2 SFDVKD. In DNA form, the CDR3 reads TGTGCCACCAGGGGGTCAGGGCCCACCGGGGAGCTGTTTTTT. Translated, it gives CATRGSGPTGELFF.

This clonotype has a handful of counts. This chain connects TRBV7-9 to TRBJ1-2, with TRBD1 identical over 7 bases. Germline CDR1 and CDR2: SEHNR and FQNEAQ (reference sequence). J gave up 6 bases and V 2 bases, and 6 bases lay outside the gene matches. The CDR3 loop spans 14 amino acids. In nucleotides, the CDR3 is TGTGCCAGCAGCTTACCGGGGACAGCTAATGGCTACACCTTC. It is translated as CASSLPGTANGYTF.

This clonotype was seen a handful of times. This chain links TRBV6-6 with TRBJ1-3; D remains unclear. CDR1 MNHNY and CDR2 SVGAGI come from the germline V gene (reference sequence). The V end was cut by 7 bases, the J end by 2 bases, with 12 bases between. The CDR3 extends over 14 amino acids. The CDR3 sequence: CASKERFPGNTIYF. DNA of the CDR3: TGTGCCAGCAAGGAGAGGTTCCCTGGAAACACCATATATTTT.

This clonotype has just a few counts. This chain links TRBV12-3 or TRBV12-4 with TRBJ1-5, with 8 bases identical to TRBD1. V gave up 6 bases and J gave up 5 bases; unmatched junction bases: 12. The CDR3 runs to 16 residues. The CDR3 bases are TGTGCCAGCAGCGTTAGAGACAGGGGTAGGGATCAGCCCCAGCATTTT. Translation: CASSVRDRGRDQPQHF.

The J gene is TRBJ1-1, the V gene TRBV6-1; no reliable D call. Trimming stripped 5 bases from V and 4 bases from J, with 2 bases between. CDR1 and CDR2 from the germline V gene are MNHNS and SASEGT. This CDR3 has 10 residues. CDR3 DNA: TGTGCCAGCAGTTTCACTGAAGCTTTCTTT. Translated, it gives CASSFTEAFF.

The rearrangement joins TRBV12-3 or TRBV12-4 to TRBJ2-7; D gene ambiguous. This CDR3 has 13 residues. Deletions cut 3 bases from V and 3 bases from J, with 9 bases between. CDR3 region: CASSLIQNYEQYF. The CDR3 DNA follows: TGTGCCAGCAGTTTGATTCAAAACTACGAGCAGTACTTC.

This clonotype was recorded a few times. The CDR3 nucleotides read TGTGCCAGCAGTTTCCCAGGGGCCAACTCCTACGAGCAGTACTTC. Its translation is CASSFPGANSYEQYF. V and J are TRBV12-3 or TRBV12-4 and TRBJ2-7; TRBD1 might be the D (6 bases). The CDR3 is 15 residues long. V shed 3 bases and J shed 0 bases, with 12 bases lying between them.

In DNA, the CDR3 is TGTGCCAGCAGCTACCACAGGGATGTTCGTCAGCCCCAGCATTTT. Its translation is CASSYHRDVRQPQHF. This rearrangement joins TRBV6-2 or TRBV6-3 to TRBJ1-5; the D gene is possibly TRBD1 (6 bases). This CDR3 comprises 15 residues. In germline, CDR1 is MNHEY, CDR2 SVGEGT. V gave up 6 bases and J gave up 6 bases, with 18 bases separating them.

J is TRBJ2-1 and V is TRBV5-6; no definite D call. Germline values: CDR1 SGHDT, CDR2 YYEEEE. With 5 bases removed from V and 5 bases from J, the gap between germline ends came to 11 bases. The CDR3 has 13 residues. This CDR3 is CASRGILNNEQFF. DNA of the CDR3: TGTGCCAGCAGGGGAATCTTAAACAATGAGCAGTTCTTC.

This clonotype was seen only a few times. The chain uses TRBV4-1 and TRBJ1-3; D is uncertain. V lost 4 bases to trimming and J lost 7 bases, with 11 bases between them. Germline V gene lookup returns CDR1 MGHRA and CDR2 YSYEKL. This CDR3 contains 13 residues. DNA of the CDR3: TGCGCCAGCAGCCTTCCCAAAGGGAACACCATATATTTT. Its protein is CASSLPKGNTIYF.

This clonotype was observed a handful of times. This chain joins TRBV6-6 and TRBJ2-7; tentatively, D is TRBD1 (6 bases). Germline CDR1 is MNHNY and CDR2 is SVGAGI (reference sequence). V dropped 7 bases and J dropped 0 bases, with 13 bases sitting between them. This CDR3 spans 14 amino acids. The chain's CDR3 is CASTITGISYEQYF. For the CDR3, the DNA is TGTGCCAGCACTATCACAGGGATCTCCTACGAGCAGTACTTC.